This TCR beta chain was captured by sequencing in a study of blood T cell repertoires in COVID-19. Study-level background: T cells, B-cell-depleted T cells, or PBMCs provided the cDNA or gDNA that served as material.

Profiling relied on immunoSEQ multiplex PCR, and the TCRdb table lists in-frame clones only, not all of them. The table lists 25,000 to 30,000 clones, roughly 79% of them singletons. In germline, CDR1 is SGHRS, CDR2 YFSETQ. This CDR3 has 16 amino acids. Trimming removed 3 bases from V and 1 base from J; junction bases left unmatched: 4. The sequencing sample was made of peripheral blood. This chain connects TRBV5-1 to TRBJ2-5; 12 bases match TRBD2. This clonotype was sampled from a man in his 70s with acute or convalescent COVID-19. The CDR3 bases are TGCGCCAGCAGCTCCCTGACTAGCGGGAGCCAAGAGACCCAGTACTTC. It is translated as CASSSLTSGSQETQYF. Drawing the rest from reference TRBV5-1 and TRBJ2-5, the complete variable domain is KAGVTQTPRYLIKTRGQQVTLSCSPISGHRSVSWYQQTPGQGLQFLFEYFSETQRNKGNFPGRFSGRQFSNSRSEMNVSTLELGDSALYLCASSSLTSGSQETQYFGPGTRLLVL.